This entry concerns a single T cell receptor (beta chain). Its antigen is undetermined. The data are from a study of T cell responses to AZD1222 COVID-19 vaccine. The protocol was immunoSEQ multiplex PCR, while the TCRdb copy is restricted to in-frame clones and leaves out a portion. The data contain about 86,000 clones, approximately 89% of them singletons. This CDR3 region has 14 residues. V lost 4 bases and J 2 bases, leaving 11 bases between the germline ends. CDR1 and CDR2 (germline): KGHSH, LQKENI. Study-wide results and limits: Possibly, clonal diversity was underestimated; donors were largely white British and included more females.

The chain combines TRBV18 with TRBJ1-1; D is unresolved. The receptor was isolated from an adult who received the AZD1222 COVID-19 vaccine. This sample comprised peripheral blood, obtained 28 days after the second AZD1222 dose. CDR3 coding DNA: TGTGCCAGCTCACGGGCGCAAGGAAACACTGAAGCTTTCTTT. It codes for CASSRAQGNTEAFF. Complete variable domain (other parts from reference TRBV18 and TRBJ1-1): NAGVMQNPRHLVRRRGQEARLRCSPMKGHSHVYWYRQLPEEGLKFMVYLQKENIIDESGMPKERFSAEFPKEGPSILRIQQVVRGDSAAYFCASSRAQGNTEAFFGQGTRLTVV.